These 16 T cell receptor beta chains originate from one sample sequenced in a study of T cell responses to AZD1222 COVID-19 vaccine. Here immunoSEQ multiplex PCR was the method, and the copy in TCRdb shows in-frame clones only, minus some. The sample contains about 100,000 clones, about 86% of which appear only once. The sequencing here drew on peripheral blood, taken on day 0 of AZD1222 vaccination. Receptor source: an adult in good health.

This clone showed up just a few times. V gene TRBV3-1 (or the pseudogene TRBV3-2) combines with J gene TRBJ2-2, with 7 bases lining up with TRBD1. The length of the CDR3 is 13 residues. Looked up from germline, CDR1 is LGHDT and CDR2 is YNNKEL (reference sequence). V shed 3 bases and J 7 bases; nucleotides not matched to a gene: 2. CDR3 protein: CASSHTGVGELFF. The CDR3 coding sequence is TGTGCCAGCAGCCACACAGGGGTCGGGGAGCTGTTTTTT.

J is TRBJ2-1 and V is TRBV6-4, with 8 nucleotides matching TRBD2. The CDR3 consists of 16 residues. Germline CDR1 MRHNA, CDR2 SNTAGT. V gave up 2 bases and J gave up 5 bases; unmatched junction bases: 8. This CDR3 is CASSDPGGDPDNEQFF. The CDR3 coding sequence is TGTGCCAGCAGTGACCCGGGGGGGGATCCGGACAATGAGCAGTTCTTC.

This chain connects TRBV10-3 to TRBJ2-2, with D perhaps matching TRBD1 (5 bases). V lost 1 base and J 0 bases, leaving 9 bases between the germline ends. This CDR3 has 16 residues. CDR1 and CDR2 (germline): ENHRY, SYGVKD. The CDR3 protein is CAISEFGAPNTGELFF. The DNA of the CDR3 is TGTGCCATCAGTGAGTTTGGGGCTCCGAACACCGGGGAGCTGTTTTTT.

CDR3 sequence reads: CASSSAAGFGDYGYTF. The DNA for the CDR3 is TGTGCCAGCAGCTCAGCTGCGGGGTTCGGAGACTATGGCTACACCTTC. This chain uses TRBV7-2 with TRBJ1-2; D uncertain. The CDR3 length is 16 residues. Germline CDR1 is SGHTA and CDR2 is FQGNSA. Trimming took 4 bases from V and 3 from J, leaving 18 bases between them.

The chain uses TRBV2 and TRBJ2-1; 8 positions match TRBD2. Trimming took 8 bases from V and 0 from J; bases not matched to a gene: 3. The CDR3 is made up of 14 amino acids. Per germline, CDR1 SNHLY and CDR2 FYNNEI. The CDR3 nucleotides are TGTGCCAGCCAAGCGGGGGTCTCCTACAATGAGCAGTTCTTC. Its translation: CASQAGVSYNEQFF.

This rearrangement joins TRBV5-1 to TRBJ1-2, with D uncertain. V lost 0 bases, J lost 5 bases, and 17 bases lay in between. CDR3 length: 16 residues. Germline CDR1 SGHRS, CDR2 YFSETQ. The CDR3 DNA follows: TGCGCCAGCAGCTTGGCTCTGAGGACGGGGTGGTATGGCTACACCTTC. Amino acids: CASSLALRTGWYGYTF.

This sequence joins TRBV3-1 (or the pseudogene TRBV3-2) and TRBJ1-1; 8 bases map to TRBD1. V lost 0 bases to trimming and J lost 8 bases; unmatched junction nucleotides: 2. CDR1 is LGHDT, CDR2 YNNKEL, per germline (reference sequence). The CDR3 has 13 amino acids. The CDR3 DNA sequence: TGTGCCAGCAGCCAAGACTGGGACAGGGAAGCTTTCTTT. This encodes CASSQDWDREAFF.

The V and J genes are TRBV11-3 and TRBJ2-7; the D call may be TRBD1 or TRBD2 (6 bases each). Germline-derived CDR1 and CDR2 are SGHNT and YENEEA. V lost 1 base, J lost 3 bases, and 13 bases lay in between. The CDR3 is made up of 15 amino acids. CDR3 DNA: TGTGCCAGCAGCTTAGGGTCCGGGGGCTTCTACGAGCAGTACTTC. It encodes CASSLGSGGFYEQYF. Based on the CDR3 plus reference TRBV11-3 and TRBJ2-7, the full variable domain is EAGVVQSPRYKIIEKKQPVAFWCNPISGHNTLYWYLQNLGQGPELLIRYENEEAVDDSQLPKDRFSAERLKGVDSTLKIQPAELGDSAVYLCASSLGSGGFYEQYFGPGTRLTVT.

This chain uses TRBV3-1 (or the pseudogene TRBV3-2) with TRBJ1-5; a possible D gene is TRBD1 (5 bases). V gave up 3 bases and J gave up 0 bases, with 6 bases separating them. This CDR3 has 14 amino acids. Germline V gene data show CDR1 as LGHDT and CDR2 as YNNKEL (reference sequence). The CDR3 nucleotides read TGTGCCAGCAGCCAGAGGGGTAGCAATCAGCCCCAGCATTTT. Its protein product is CASSQRGSNQPQHF.

J is TRBJ2-7 and V is TRBV28; tentatively, D is TRBD1 or TRBD2 (5 bases each). Germline V gene lookup returns CDR1 MDHEN and CDR2 SYDVKM. The CDR3 has 14 amino acids. Trimming took 5 bases from V and 1 from J, leaving 12 bases between them. The CDR3 here is CASSTPGLSYEQYF. The CDR3 DNA is TGTGCCAGCAGTACTCCGGGGCTTTCCTACGAGCAGTACTTC.

V gene TRBV6-6 combines with J gene TRBJ1-4; D not resolved. V shed 0 bases and J shed 6 bases, with 11 bases lying between them. Germline CDR1 MNHNY, CDR2 SVGAGI (reference sequence). This CDR3 is built from 15 residues. In nucleotides, the CDR3 is TGTGCCAGCAGTTACTCGCGGGGAGTTGATGAAAAACTGTTTTTT. It specifies CASSYSRGVDEKLFF.

This clone was recorded once. J is TRBJ2-5 and V is TRBV5-1, with 11 bases matching TRBD1. The length of the CDR3 is 16 residues. The J segment lost 2 bases and the V segment lost 6 bases, leaving 9 bases of the junction unmatched. Germline V CDR1 and CDR2: SGHRS, YFSETQ. This chain's CDR3 is CASKGGTGGYQETQYF. The CDR3 DNA reads as TGCGCCAGCAAAGGGGGGACAGGGGGTTATCAAGAGACCCAGTACTTC.

The chain links TRBV5-6 to TRBJ1-4, with 8 bases aligning to TRBD1. Germline CDR1 and CDR2: SGHDT and YYEEEE. The CDR3 loop spans 14 amino acids. The V and J ends lost 3 bases and 4 bases, in that order; junction bases with no gene match: 2. The CDR3 is CASSWGTGNEKLFF. DNA for the CDR3: TGTGCCAGCAGCTGGGGGACAGGTAATGAAAAACTGTTTTTT.

The chain carries TRBV30 and TRBJ2-1, with 14 bases lining up with TRBD2. The length of the CDR3 is 16 residues. Per the germline V gene, CDR1 is GTSNPN and CDR2 is SVGIG (reference sequence). Losses at the gene ends were 7 bases for V and 5 bases for J; bases not matched to a gene: 10. CDR3 nucleotide sequence: TGTGCCTCAACGACTAGCGGGGGGGCCCTCAACAATGAGCAGTTCTTC. Its translation: CASTTSGGALNNEQFF.

The V gene is TRBV6-5, the J gene TRBJ1-4, with D tentatively TRBD1 (6 bases). The CDR3 contains 15 residues. With 0 bases removed from V and 8 bases from J, the gap between germline ends came to 13 bases. The V gene's germline CDR1 is MNHEY and CDR2 SVGAGI. The CDR3 loop reads CASSYSGGLWEKLFF. The CDR3 DNA sequence: TGTGCCAGCAGTTACTCGGGGGGCTTATGGGAAAAACTGTTTTTT.

This chain uses TRBV3-1 (or the pseudogene TRBV3-2) with TRBJ2-1, with D perhaps being TRBD1 or TRBD2 (5 bases each). Trimming stripped 4 bases from V and 7 bases from J, with 17 bases between. There are 15 residues in the CDR3. Germline CDR1 is LGHDT and CDR2 is YNNKEL (reference sequence). CDR3: CASSPGLPSGNEQFF. CDR3 coding DNA: TGTGCCAGCAGCCCGGGGCTACCTTCCGGGAATGAGCAGTTCTTC.